Following are 15 T cell receptor beta chains from one sample sequenced in a study of T cell changes during pregnancy in multiple sclerosis. Method: immunoSEQ multiplex PCR; TCRdb's copy keeps in-frame clones and lacks some. The sample comprises about 44,000 clones, approximately 92% of which are singletons, and 0.55% to 0.85% rests with the top ten. Specimen: CD4+ T cells from peripheral blood mononuclear cells, collected in the first trimester of pregnancy. The receptors derive from a female donor with multiple sclerosis, enrolled in a pregnancy study.

The rearrangement uses TRBV28 and TRBJ2-1; TRBD2 aligns across 9 bases. This CDR3 is 17 amino acids long. V shed 6 bases, J shed 4 bases, and the junction held 13 bases outside the gene matches. CDR1 and CDR2 (germline): MDHEN, SYDVKM. The chain's CDR3 is CASSSVGAGGKYNEQFF. CDR3 DNA sequence: TGTGCCAGCAGCTCGGTAGGGGCGGGAGGGAAATACAATGAGCAGTTCTTC.

V gene TRBV6-6 combines with J gene TRBJ2-1, with 9 nucleotides matching TRBD2. J lost 3 bases, V lost 7 bases, and 4 bases had no gene match. This CDR3 comprises 14 residues. Germline lookup yields CDR1 MNHNY and CDR2 SVGAGI (reference sequence). CDR3 in DNA: TGTGCCAGCACTAGACTAGCGGACTACAATGAGCAGTTCTTC. Translating gives CASTRLADYNEQFF.

In this sample, this clone turned up once. The chain couples TRBV2 to TRBJ1-2; 10 bases are shared with TRBD1. The CDR3 has 14 amino acids. CDR1 SNHLY and CDR2 FYNNEI come from the germline V gene. V was clipped by 5 bases and J by 8 bases; unmatched bases: 8. For the CDR3, the DNA is TGTGCCAGCAGTACCGACAGGGGGCGGCAGGGCTACACCTTC. As protein: CASSTDRGRQGYTF.

This rearrangement joins TRBV2 to TRBJ1-3, with TRBD1 identical over 9 bases. Losses at the gene ends were 8 bases for V and 6 bases for J; bases not matched to a gene: 5. Germline V gene sequence: CDR1 SNHLY, CDR2 FYNNEI. This CDR3 comprises 13 residues. CDR3 bases: TGTGCCAGCCGCCGGGACAGGGAAAACACCATATATTTT. It encodes CASRRDRENTIYF.

This rearrangement joins TRBV7-8 to TRBJ1-1, with 10 bases fitting TRBD1. The CDR3 is 15 residues long. J gave up 1 base and V 5 bases, and 4 bases lay outside the gene matches. CDR1 is SGHVS, CDR2 FQNEAQ, per germline. The CDR3 DNA sequence: TGTGCCAGCAGCCTGGGACAGGGGAAGAACACTGAAGCTTTCTTT. Protein: CASSLGQGKNTEAFF. The whole variable domain, filled in from reference TRBV7-8 and TRBJ1-1, reads GAGVSQSPRYKVAKRGQDVALRCDPISGHVSLFWYQQALGQGPEFLTYFQNEAQLDKSGLPSDRFFAERPEGSVSTLKIQRTQQEDSAVYLCASSLGQGKNTEAFFGQGTRLTVV.

The V gene is TRBV5-1, the J gene TRBJ2-4; D ambiguous. The CDR3 is made up of 15 amino acids. V was pared by 2 bases and J by 2 bases, with 11 bases between. Germline V gene lookup returns CDR1 SGHRS and CDR2 YFSETQ. The chain's CDR3 is CASSLGTTSKNIQYF. In DNA, the CDR3 is TGCGCCAGCAGCTTAGGTACTACTTCCAAAAACATTCAGTACTTC.

V and J are TRBV9 and TRBJ2-3; 9 bases line up with TRBD2. After removal of 4 bases from V and 2 bases from J, the junction contained 8 bases not matched to a gene. Germline V gives CDR1 SGDLS, CDR2 YYNGEE. This CDR3 spans 16 amino acids. This CDR3 is CASSIAGTSITDTQYF. DNA of the CDR3: TGTGCCAGCAGCATCGCCGGGACTAGCATCACAGATACGCAGTATTTT.

The rearrangement uses TRBV10-3 and TRBJ2-3; perhaps TRBD2 as D (5 bases). CDR1 is ENHRY and CDR2 is SYGVKD in the germline V gene. CDR3 length: 14 residues. V was clipped by 4 bases and J by 0 bases, with 8 bases between them. In DNA form, the CDR3 reads TGTGCCATCAGTGCATCGGGGAGCACAGATACGCAGTATTTT. It is translated as CAISASGSTDTQYF.

The V gene is TRBV7-3, the J gene TRBJ2-3; D is possibly TRBD2 (6 bases). This CDR3 comprises 14 residues. V shed 5 bases and J shed 1 base, with 10 bases lying between them. CDR1 is SGHTA and CDR2 is FQGTGA in the germline V gene. In DNA form, the CDR3 reads TGTGCCAGCAGCCCCGGAGGGCGCACAGATACGCAGTATTTT. This codes for CASSPGGRTDTQYF.

The chain carries TRBV19 and TRBJ2-2, with D perhaps TRBD1 (5 bases). V lost 3 bases to trimming and J lost 6 bases, with 14 bases between them. Germline assignment: CDR1 LNHDA and CDR2 SQIVND (reference sequence). The CDR3 length is 15 residues. The CDR3 coding sequence is TGTGCCAGTAGTATTCTCAGGGTTAGTCCCGGGGAGCTGTTTTTT. It yields the protein CASSILRVSPGELFF.

The rearrangement links TRBV7-9 to TRBJ2-7; D gene uncertain. The CDR3 runs to 15 residues. The V gene lost 6 bases and the J gene lost 2 bases, with 17 bases spanning the gap. The germline CDR1 and CDR2 sequences are SEHNR and FQNEAQ (reference sequence). For the CDR3, the DNA is TGTGCCAGCAGTCCACGACCCGGGTCGACCTACGAGCAGTACTTC. This translates into CASSPRPGSTYEQYF.

The rearrangement links TRBV5-1 to TRBJ2-7; D is unresolved. The CDR3 runs to 14 residues. Germline V gives CDR1 SGHRS, CDR2 YFSETQ. V lost 2 bases and J lost 0, with 9 bases in between. CDR3 bases: TGCGCCAGCAGCTTAACTGGTCTCTCCTACGAGCAGTACTTC. This gives the protein CASSLTGLSYEQYF.

The chain carries TRBV19 and TRBJ2-7; TRBD1 agrees at 7 bases. The ends lost 7 bases at V and 2 bases at J; junction bases unmatched: 8. The V gene's germline CDR1 is LNHDA and CDR2 SQIVND (reference sequence). The CDR3 loop spans 14 amino acids. The CDR3 region is CASKTGAGAYEQYF. The CDR3 DNA is TGTGCCAGTAAAACAGGGGCAGGGGCCTACGAGCAGTACTTC.

V and J are TRBV4-1 and TRBJ2-3; TRBD2 agrees at 8 bases. V lost 1 base to trimming and J lost 4 bases; unmatched junction nucleotides: 1. Germline loops: CDR1 MGHRA, CDR2 YSYEKL. There are 14 residues in the CDR3. Here the CDR3 reads CASSQAGGADTQYF. The CDR3 DNA reads TGCGCCAGCAGCCAAGCGGGAGGGGCAGATACGCAGTATTTT.

This clone was seen a single time. The rearrangement links TRBV5-6 to TRBJ2-5; D is unresolved. Trimming left V 0 bases short and J 7 bases short, with 10 bases between. Germline V CDR1 and CDR2: SGHDT, YYEEEE. The CDR3 runs 13 residues. CDR3 sequence: CASSLGAVVTQYF. As DNA, the CDR3 is TGTGCCAGCAGCTTGGGGGCCGTGGTGACCCAGTACTTC.